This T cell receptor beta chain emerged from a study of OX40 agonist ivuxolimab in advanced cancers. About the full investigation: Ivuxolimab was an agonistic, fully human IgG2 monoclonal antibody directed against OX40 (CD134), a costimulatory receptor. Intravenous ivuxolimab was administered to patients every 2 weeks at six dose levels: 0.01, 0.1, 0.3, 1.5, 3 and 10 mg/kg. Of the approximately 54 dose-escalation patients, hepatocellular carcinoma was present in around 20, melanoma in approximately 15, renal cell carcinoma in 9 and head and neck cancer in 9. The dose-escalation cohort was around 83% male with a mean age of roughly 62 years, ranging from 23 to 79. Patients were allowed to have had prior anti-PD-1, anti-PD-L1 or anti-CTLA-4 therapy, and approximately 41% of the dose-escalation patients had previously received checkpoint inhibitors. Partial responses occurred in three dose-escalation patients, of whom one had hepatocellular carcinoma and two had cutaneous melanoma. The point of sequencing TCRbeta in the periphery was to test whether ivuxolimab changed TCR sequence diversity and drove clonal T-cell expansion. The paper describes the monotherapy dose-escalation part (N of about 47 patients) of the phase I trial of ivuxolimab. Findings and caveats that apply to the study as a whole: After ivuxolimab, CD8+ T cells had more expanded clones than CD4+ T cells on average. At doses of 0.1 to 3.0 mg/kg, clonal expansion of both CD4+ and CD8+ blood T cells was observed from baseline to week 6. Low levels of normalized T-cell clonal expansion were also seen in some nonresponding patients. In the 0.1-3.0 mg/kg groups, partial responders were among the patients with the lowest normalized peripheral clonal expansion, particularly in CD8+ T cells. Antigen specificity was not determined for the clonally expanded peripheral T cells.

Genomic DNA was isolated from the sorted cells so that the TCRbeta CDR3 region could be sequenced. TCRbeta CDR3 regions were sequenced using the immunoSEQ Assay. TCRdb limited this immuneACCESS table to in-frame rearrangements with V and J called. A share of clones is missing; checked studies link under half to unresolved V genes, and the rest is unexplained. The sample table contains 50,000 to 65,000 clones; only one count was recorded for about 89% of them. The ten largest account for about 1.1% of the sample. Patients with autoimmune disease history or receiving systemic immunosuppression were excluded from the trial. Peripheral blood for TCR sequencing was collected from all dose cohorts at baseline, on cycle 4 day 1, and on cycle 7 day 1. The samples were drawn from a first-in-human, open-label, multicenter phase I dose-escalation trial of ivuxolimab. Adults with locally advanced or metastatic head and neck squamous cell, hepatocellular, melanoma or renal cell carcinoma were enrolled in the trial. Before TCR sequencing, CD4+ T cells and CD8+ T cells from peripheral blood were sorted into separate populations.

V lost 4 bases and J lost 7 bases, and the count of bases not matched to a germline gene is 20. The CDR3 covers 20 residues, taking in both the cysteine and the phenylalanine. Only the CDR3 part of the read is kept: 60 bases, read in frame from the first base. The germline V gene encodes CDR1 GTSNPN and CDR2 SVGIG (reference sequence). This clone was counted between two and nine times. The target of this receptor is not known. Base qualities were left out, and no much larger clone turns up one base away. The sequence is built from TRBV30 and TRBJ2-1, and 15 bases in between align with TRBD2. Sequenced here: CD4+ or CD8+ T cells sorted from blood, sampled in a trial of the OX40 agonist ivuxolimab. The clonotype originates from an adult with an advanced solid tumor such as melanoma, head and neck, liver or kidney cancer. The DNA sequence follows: TGTGCCTGGACCCCCCTGGGTTGGACTAGCGGGAGGGGGGTGGTGAATGAGCAGTTCTTC. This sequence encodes CAWTPLGWTSGRGVVNEQFF.